What follows is one TCR beta chain and its context. These data are taken from a study of blood T cell repertoires in COVID-19. The protocol was immunoSEQ multiplex PCR, while the TCRdb copy is restricted to in-frame clones and leaves out a portion. The sample contains over 75,000 clones, approximately 86% of which appear only once. The CDR3 is 17 amino acids. The germline gives CDR1 SGHRS, CDR2 YFSETQ. J lost 2 bases, V lost 0 bases, and 11 bases had no gene match. The source material was peripheral blood. V usage is TRBV5-1 and J usage is TRBJ2-7; 7 bases fit TRBD1. This receptor was identified in a man aged 45-65 years with COVID-19, enrolled during active disease. The CDR3 DNA follows: TGCGCCAGCAGCTTGGCGGGCCCGGACAGGCCCCCCTACGAGCAGTACTTC. Its protein is CASSLAGPDRPPYEQYF.